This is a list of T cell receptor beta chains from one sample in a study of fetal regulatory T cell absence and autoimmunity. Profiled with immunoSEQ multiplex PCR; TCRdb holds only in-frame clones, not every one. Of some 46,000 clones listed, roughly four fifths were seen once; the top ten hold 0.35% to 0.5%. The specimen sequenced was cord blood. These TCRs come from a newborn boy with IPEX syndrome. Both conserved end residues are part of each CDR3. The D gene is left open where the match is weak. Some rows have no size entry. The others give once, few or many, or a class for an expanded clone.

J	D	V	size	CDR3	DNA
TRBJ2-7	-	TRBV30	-	CAWSVRQGGEQYF	TGTGCCTGGAGTGTTCGGCAGGGAGGCGAGCAGTACTTC
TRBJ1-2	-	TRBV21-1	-	CASSKPQGFNYGYTF	TGTGCCAGCAGCAAGCCACAGGGATTTAACTATGGCTACACCTTC
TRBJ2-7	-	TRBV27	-	CASSLQGGGYEQYF	TGTGCCAGCAGTTTACAGGGGGGGGGCTACGAGCAGTACTTC
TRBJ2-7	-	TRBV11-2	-	CASSGAGTDPSYEQYF	TGTGCCAGCAGCGGAGCCGGGACTGACCCCTCCTACGAGCAGTACTTC
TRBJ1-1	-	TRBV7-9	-	CASSPSETFNTEAFF	TGTGCCAGCAGCCCCTCCGAGACCTTCAACACTGAAGCTTTCTTT
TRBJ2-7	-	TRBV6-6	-	CASSRAGLSYEQYF	TGTGCCAGCAGTCGTGCGGGACTCTCCTACGAGCAGTACTTC
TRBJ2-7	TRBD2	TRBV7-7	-	CASSLTSGNEQYF	TGTGCTAGCAGCTTAACTAGCGGTAACGAGCAGTACTTC
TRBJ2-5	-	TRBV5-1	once	CASTLGAGPLGETQYF	TGCGCCAGCACCCTAGGGGCAGGGCCCCTTGGGGAGACCCAGTACTTC
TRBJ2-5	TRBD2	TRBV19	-	CASSPSGYQETQYF	TGTGCCAGTAGTCCTAGCGGGTACCAAGAGACCCAGTACTTC
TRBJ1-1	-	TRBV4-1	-	CASSHPGGNTEAFF	TGCGCCAGCAGCCACCCCGGGGGGAACACTGAAGCTTTCTTT
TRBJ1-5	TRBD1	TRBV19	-	CASTLGQGALYSNQPQHF	TGTGCCAGTACCCTCGGACAGGGGGCGCTTTATAGCAATCAGCCCCAGCATTTT
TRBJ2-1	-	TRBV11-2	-	CASSSGASKFF	TGTGCCAGCAGCAGTGGGGCCTCAAAGTTCTTC
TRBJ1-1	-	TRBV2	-	CASRLQVNTEAFF	TGTGCCAGCAGGTTACAGGTGAACACTGAAGCTTTCTTT
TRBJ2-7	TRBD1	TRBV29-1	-	CSVAHRTGVSYEQYF	TGCAGCGTTGCCCATAGGACAGGGGTAAGCTACGAGCAGTACTTC